These T cell receptor beta chains were read from a single sample in a study of T cells in Graves' hyperthyroidism and ophthalmopathy. MiXCR, run by TCRdb on the multiplex PCR reads, gives a single entry per CDR3 protein. The table shows 600,000 to 650,000 distinct CDR3 sequences, with about 20% occurring only once. Input material: blood. These receptors all come from a man aged 25-40 years with Graves' ophthalmopathy. Each CDR3 is given with its conserved first and last residue. D genes are given only for firm matches. Size tells how often a clone was seen (once, few, many) or the class of an expanded clone, and some rows leave it out.

D	J	V	size	CDR3	DNA
.	TRBJ2-7	TRBV4-1	few	CASSQRLGTLYEQYF	TGCGCCAGCAGCCAACGACTCGGGACACTGTACGAGCAGTACTTC
.	TRBJ2-1	TRBV12-3/TRBV12-4	many	CASSIRDSYNEQFF	TGTGCCAGCAGTATCCGGGACTCCTACAATGAGCAGTTCTTC
.	TRBJ2-5	TRBV20-1	.	CSARVVGSGTQYF	TGCAGTGCTAGAGTGGTCGGCTCGGGGACCCAGTACTTC
TRBD2	TRBJ2-1	TRBV20-1	.	CSAMGSLAGDNEQFF	TGCAGTGCTATGGGATCCCTAGCGGGAGACAATGAGCAGTTCTTC
.	TRBJ1-6	TRBV20-1	.	CSASKLPGATNSPLHF	TGCAGTGCGAGCAAACTTCCGGGGGCGACTAATTCACCCCTCCACTTT
.	TRBJ2-7	TRBV29-1	.	CSVLWAASYEQYF	TGCAGCGTTCTCTGGGCCGCGTCCTACGAGCAGTACTTC
.	TRBJ2-2	TRBV6-1	few	CASNGGPHTGELFF	TGTGCCAGCAACGGGGGGCCTCACACCGGGGAGCTGTTTTTT
.	TRBJ1-2	TRBV28	many	CASSRPGRNYGYTF	TGTGCCAGCAGTCGGCCAGGTCGAAACTATGGCTACACCTTC
TRBD1	TRBJ2-7	TRBV2	.	CASSGFGTGSPADEQYF	TGTGCCAGCAGTGGATTTGGGACAGGGAGTCCGGCAGACGAGCAGTACTTC
.	TRBJ2-1	TRBV4-2	.	CASSHPSGNEQFF	TGTGCCAGCAGCCACCCTTCGGGCAATGAGCAGTTCTTC
TRBD1	TRBJ2-4	TRBV7-9	.	CASSMRTAGTGGAPKNIQYF	TGTGCCAGCAGCATGAGAACCGCCGGGACAGGGGGCGCCCCCAAAAACATTCAGTACTTC
TRBD2	TRBJ2-7	TRBV28	.	CASTGTSGPYEQYF	TGTGCCAGCACCGGGACTAGCGGCCCCTACGAGCAGTACTTC
TRBD2	TRBJ2-1	TRBV6-1	.	CATQKAGEQFF	TGTGCCACGCAGAAAGCGGGGGAGCAGTTCTTC
.	TRBJ1-2	TRBV28	few	CASSLPGQRNGYTF	TGTGCCAGCAGTCTGCCGGGACAAAGAAATGGCTACACCTTC
.	TRBJ1-2	TRBV7-2	.	CASSGRYRVRYGYTF	TGTGCCAGCAGCGGGCGTTACAGGGTACGCTATGGCTACACCTTC
.	TRBJ1-1	TRBV5-1	many	CASSPDTSRTTEAFF	TGCGCCAGCAGCCCTGACACATCCCGAACCACTGAAGCTTTCTTT
.	TRBJ2-3	TRBV28	few	CASSFSFGAGGTDTQYF	TGTGCCAGCAGTTTTAGTTTCGGGGCTGGGGGCACAGATACGCAGTATTTT
TRBD2	TRBJ2-1	TRBV4-1	.	CASSRLAGLASYNEQFF	TGCGCCAGCAGCCGACTAGCGGGACTCGCTTCCTACAATGAGCAGTTCTTC
.	TRBJ2-3	TRBV15	few	CATSRDLGRGMSTDTQYF	TGTGCCACCAGCAGAGATCTCGGGCGGGGAATGAGCACAGATACGCAGTATTTT
.	TRBJ1-1	TRBV7-9	many	CASSLGRKGNTEAFF	TGTGCCAGCAGCTTGGGGAGGAAGGGGAACACTGAAGCTTTCTTT
TRBD1	TRBJ2-1	TRBV5-1	many	CASSPGTDNEQFF	TGCGCCAGCAGCCCGGGGACAGACAATGAGCAGTTCTTC
TRBD2	TRBJ2-7	TRBV6-6	many	CASSYSGLGPYEQYF	TGTGCCAGCAGTTACTCGGGACTAGGACCCTACGAGCAGTACTTC
TRBD1	TRBJ2-7	TRBV5-1	.	CASSLEGQGAREQYF	TGCGCCAGCAGCTTGGAGGGACAGGGGGCGCGGGAGCAGTACTTC
TRBD1	TRBJ2-5	TRBV9	few	CASSVEGAGETQYF	TGTGCCAGCAGCGTAGAGGGGGCCGGTGAGACCCAGTACTTC
.	TRBJ1-1	TRBV2	many	CASSKQENTEAFF	TGTGCCAGCAGTAAACAGGAGAACACTGAAGCTTTCTTT
.	TRBJ2-3	TRBV7-6	.	CASSLARVDTQYF	TGTGCCAGCAGCTTAGCCCGCGTGGATACGCAGTATTTT
.	TRBJ2-1	TRBV12-3/TRBV12-4	.	CASEEGGRGRFF	TGTGCCAGCGAGGAGGGGGGCAGAGGGCGGTTCTTC
TRBD2	TRBJ2-3	TRBV13	many	CASSPLGREGADTQYF	TGTGCCAGCAGCCCCCTGGGGAGGGAGGGCGCAGATACGCAGTATTTT
TRBD2	TRBJ2-7	TRBV4-1	few	CASSQDEAGGPFEQYF	TGCGCCAGCAGCCAAGACGAAGCGGGAGGGCCTTTCGAGCAGTACTTC
TRBD2	TRBJ2-1	TRBV27	.	CASRLTSGTYNEQFF	TGTGCCAGCAGACTCACTAGCGGGACCTACAATGAGCAGTTCTTC
.	TRBJ1-2	TRBV28	few	CATNKNYGYTF	TGTGCCACCAACAAGAACTATGGCTACACCTTC
.	TRBJ2-5	TRBV19	once	CASSSNDWETQYF	TGTGCCAGTAGTTCGAATGACTGGGAGACCCAGTACTTC
.	TRBJ1-6	TRBV6-1	few	CASIKGVYNSPLHF	TGTGCCAGCATAAAAGGAGTCTATAATTCACCCCTCCACTTT
.	TRBJ1-1	TRBV10-3	.	CAISEITNTEAFF	TGTGCCATCAGTGAGATCACGAACACTGAAGCTTTCTTT
.	TRBJ1-2	TRBV28	few	CASERRGGYTF	TGTGCCAGTGAGCGCCGAGGGGGCTACACCTTC
.	TRBJ2-7	TRBV10-2	.	CASRDRDGTYEQYF	TGCGCCAGCAGGGACCGGGACGGCACCTACGAGCAGTACTTC
TRBD2	TRBJ2-3	TRBV5-1	many	CASSSTSGIDTQYF	TGCGCCAGCAGCTCGACTAGCGGGATCGATACGCAGTATTTT
.	TRBJ2-1	TRBV10-3	.	CAITTPEYNEQFF	TGTGCCATCACCACCCCCGAATACAATGAGCAGTTCTTC
TRBD2	TRBJ2-3	TRBV9	.	CASSGLAGHTDTQYF	TGTGCCAGCAGCGGACTAGCGGGACACACAGATACGCAGTATTTT
.	TRBJ1-3	TRBV5-1	few	CASSQGHLSGNTIYF	TGCGCCAGCAGCCAGGGACATCTGTCTGGAAACACCATATATTTT
.	TRBJ2-2	TRBV27	.	CASSSRNSGELFF	TGTGCCAGCAGTTCACGCAACTCCGGGGAGCTGTTTTTT
.	TRBJ1-1	TRBV28	many	CASSLSLGMNTEAFF	TGTGCCAGCAGTTTATCTCTCGGTATGAACACTGAAGCTTTCTTT
TRBD2	TRBJ2-4	TRBV10-3	few	CATSSGRVVKNIQYF	TGTGCCACCTCTAGCGGGAGGGTGGTCAAAAACATTCAGTACTTC
TRBD1	TRBJ1-3	TRBV20-1	.	CSARIGTGGSGNTIYF	TGCAGTGCTAGAATTGGGACAGGGGGAAGTGGAAACACCATATATTTT
TRBD2	TRBJ2-3	TRBV12-3/TRBV12-4	many	CASSPRGGSHTDTQYF	TGTGCCAGCAGCCCCCGGGGGGGCTCGCACACAGATACGCAGTATTTT
.	TRBJ2-2	TRBV28	many	CASSLRAGTGELFF	TGTGCCAGCAGTTTACGAGCGGGCACCGGGGAGCTGTTTTTT
.	TRBJ2-6	TRBV2	many	CASSDGNGANVLTF	TGTGCCAGCAGTGATGGGAATGGGGCCAACGTCCTGACTTTC
TRBD2	TRBJ2-7	TRBV27	.	CASSLSRWTSGRYEQYF	TGTGCCAGCAGTTTATCCCGCTGGACTAGCGGGAGATACGAGCAGTACTTC
TRBD1	TRBJ1-5	TRBV20-1	many	CSARRQGSNQPQHF	TGCAGTGCTAGACGACAGGGTAGCAATCAGCCCCAGCATTTT
.	TRBJ2-1	TRBV20-1	.	CSASERSRSYNEQFF	TGCAGTGCTAGCGAGAGATCACGCTCCTACAATGAGCAGTTCTTC
TRBD1	TRBJ2-7	TRBV28	many	CASSQIPGQGGTSAHEQYF	TGTGCCAGCAGTCAGATACCGGGACAGGGGGGCACGTCGGCTCACGAGCAGTACTTC
TRBD2	TRBJ2-3	TRBV11-2	.	CASSLALAGPSTDTQYF	TGTGCCAGCAGCTTAGCTTTAGCGGGACCTAGCACAGATACGCAGTATTTT
.	TRBJ1-1	TRBV6-1	few	CASREGQRGTEAFF	TGTGCCAGCAGAGAAGGACAGCGGGGCACTGAAGCTTTCTTT
.	TRBJ2-1	TRBV10-3	.	CAISRSQENYEQFF	TGTGCCATCAGCCGTAGTCAGGAGAACTATGAGCAGTTCTTC
TRBD2	TRBJ2-5	TRBV27	few	CASSSLTSGQETQYF	TGTGCCAGCAGTTCGCTGACTAGCGGGCAAGAGACCCAGTACTTC
.	TRBJ1-5	TRBV24-1	few	CATSDFRENRQPQHF	TGTGCCACCAGTGATTTTAGAGAAAATCGGCAGCCCCAGCATTTT
TRBD1	TRBJ1-6	TRBV7-9	.	CASSPDRTNSPLHF	TGTGCCAGCAGCCCGGACAGGACGAATTCACCCCTCCACTTT